This T cell receptor beta chain appears in the sequencing data of a study of tumor T cells in aggressive B-cell lymphoma. The V and J ends lost 6 bases and 3 bases respectively, with 5 bases between them. The CDR3 runs 11 residues. Germline V gene data show CDR1 as SGHTA and CDR2 as FQGNSA. Data came from immunoSEQ multiplex PCR; TCRdb stores just in-frame clones and leaves some out. This table holds approximately 2,500 clones, 82% found once. This sequence joins TRBV7-2 and TRBJ2-5; D unclear. This sequence originates from an adult with diffuse large B cell lymphoma. Sample: tumor tissue. CDR3 sequence: CASRQKETQYF. The CDR3 DNA sequence: TGTGCCAGCAGACAAAAAGAGACCCAGTACTTC.